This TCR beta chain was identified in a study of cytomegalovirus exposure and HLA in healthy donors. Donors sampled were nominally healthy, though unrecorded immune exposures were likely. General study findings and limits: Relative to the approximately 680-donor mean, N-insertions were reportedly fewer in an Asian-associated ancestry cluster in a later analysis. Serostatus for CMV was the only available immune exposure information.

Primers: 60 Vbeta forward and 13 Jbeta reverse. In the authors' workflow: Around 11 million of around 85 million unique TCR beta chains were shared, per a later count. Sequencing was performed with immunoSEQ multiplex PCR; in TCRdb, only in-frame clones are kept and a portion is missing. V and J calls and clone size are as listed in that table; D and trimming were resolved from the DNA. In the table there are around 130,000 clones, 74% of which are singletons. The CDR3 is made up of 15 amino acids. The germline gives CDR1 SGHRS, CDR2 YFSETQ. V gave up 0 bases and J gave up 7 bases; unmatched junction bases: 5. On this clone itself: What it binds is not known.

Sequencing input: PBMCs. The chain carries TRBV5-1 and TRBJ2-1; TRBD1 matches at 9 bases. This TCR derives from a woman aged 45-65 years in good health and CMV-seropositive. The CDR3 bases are TGCGCCAGCAGCTTGGTACAGGGGGCGATTAATGAGCAGTTCTTC. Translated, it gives CASSLVQGAINEQFF.